Presented here are 27 T cell receptor beta chains from one specimen sequenced in a study of beta chain features in type 1 diabetes. Overall study results and limits: Moderate but significant shortening of TCRB CDR3s was recorded in all four CD4+ subsets from Type 1 diabetes patients.

Reverse transcription of all isolated RNA meant that expressed TCRB transcripts were sequenced. Assay used: immunoSEQ multiplex PCR; TCRdb lists only in-frame clones, some missing. The sample has fewer than 300,000 clones, around 9.9% seen once. Their specific antigens are unknown. The sample taken for sequencing was naive CD4+ T cells from blood. The receptors originated from a man aged 30 to 45 with type 1 diabetes.

The V and J genes are TRBV7-9 and TRBJ1-1; D perhaps matches TRBD1 (5 bases). CDR3 length equals 12 residues. The germline V gene encodes CDR1 SEHNR and CDR2 FQNEAQ (reference sequence). Deletions cut 5 bases from V and 5 bases from J, with 9 bases between. This CDR3 reads CASSRGTTEAFF. CDR3 nucleotides: TGTGCCAGCAGCCGGGGGACTACTGAAGCTTTCTTT. Full variable domain (rest looked up from reference TRBV7-9 and TRBJ1-1): DTGVSQNPRHKITKRGQNVTFRCDPISEHNRLYWYRQTLGQGPEFLTYFQNEAQLEKSRLLSDRFSAERPKGSFSTLEIQRTEQGDSAMYLCASSRGTTEAFFGQGTRLTVV.

The rearrangement joins TRBV7-8 to TRBJ2-1; possibly TRBD1 for D (6 bases). CDR3 length equals 17 residues. The germline V gene has CDR1 SGHVS and CDR2 FQNEAQ. The germline V and J ends were trimmed by 2 bases and 0 bases, with 14 bases remaining between them. This CDR3 reads CASSLSGGTSSYNEQFF. The DNA of the CDR3 is TGTGCCAGCAGCTTAAGTGGGGGCACGAGCTCCTACAATGAGCAGTTCTTC.

This clone was detected only a few times. The chain employs TRBV2 and TRBJ2-7, with 7 positions matching TRBD1. Germline V gene lookup returns CDR1 SNHLY and CDR2 FYNNEI. The CDR3 length is 14 residues. V gave up 7 bases and J gave up 1 base; unmatched junction bases: 7. The CDR3 DNA reads TGTGCCAGCATTAAGAGACAGGGATCCTACGAGCAGTACTTC. This sequence encodes CASIKRQGSYEQYF. Supplemented by reference TRBV2 and TRBJ2-7, the full variable domain reads EPEVTQTPSHQVTQMGQEVILRCVPISNHLYFYWYRQILGQKVEFLVSFYNNEISEKSEIFDDQFSVERPDGSNFTLKIRSTKLEDSAMYFCASIKRQGSYEQYFGPGTRLTVT.

This clone was picked up a small number of times. The CDR3 DNA reads TGCGCCAGCAGCCAGGACCTTAGCGGGGGCACAGATACGCAGTATTTT. Protein product: CASSQDLSGGTDTQYF. This sequence joins TRBV5-1 and TRBJ2-3; TRBD2 agrees at 8 bases. V trimming: 4 bases; J trimming: 1 base; junction bases outside the gene matches: 8. The CDR3 spans 16 residues. Germline lookup yields CDR1 SGHRS and CDR2 YFSETQ.

This clone showed up just a few times. This chain links TRBV7-2 with TRBJ2-7; 11 nucleotides align to TRBD1. The CDR3 spans 16 residues. The germline V gene has CDR1 SGHTA and CDR2 FQGNSA. Losses at the gene ends were 3 bases for V and 4 bases for J; bases not matched to a gene: 8. The CDR3 nucleotides are TGTGCCAGCAGCTTGGTTGCCGGACAGGGGGCGTACGAGCAGTACTTC. Protein product: CASSLVAGQGAYEQYF.

This clone has more than one count but fewer than ten. The chain uses TRBV9 and TRBJ2-1, with D unclear. Germline loops: CDR1 SGDLS, CDR2 YYNGEE. The CDR3 covers 15 residues. V was trimmed by 0 bases and J by 0 bases, leaving 7 bases between them. CDR3 sequence reads: CASSVGRSSYNEQFF. The CDR3 region has the DNA TGTGCCAGCAGCGTAGGAAGGAGCTCCTACAATGAGCAGTTCTTC.

This clone was seen a handful of times. The chain uses TRBV5-1 and TRBJ2-1; D is uncertain. The CDR3 is 14 residues long. The germline V gene encodes CDR1 SGHRS and CDR2 YFSETQ. V lost 0 bases, J lost 4 bases, and 8 bases lay in between. The CDR3 spells CASSLEPDYNEQFF. As DNA, the CDR3 is TGCGCCAGCAGCTTGGAGCCCGATTACAATGAGCAGTTCTTC.

The V and J genes are TRBV30 and TRBJ1-3; 9 bases are shared with TRBD1. V dropped 4 bases and J dropped 4; count of bases not matched to a gene: 2. The CDR3 length is 13 residues. Germline V gene lookup returns CDR1 GTSNPN and CDR2 SVGIG (reference sequence). The CDR3, as DNA: TGTGCCTGGACCGGGACAGGGGGAAACACCATATATTTT. It specifies CAWTGTGGNTIYF.

This clone showed up just a few times. The V gene is TRBV5-1, the J gene TRBJ2-1, with 7 bases aligning to TRBD2. CDR1 and CDR2 (germline): SGHRS, YFSETQ. The CDR3 extends over 14 amino acids. J was trimmed by 5 bases and V by 2 bases; bases with no gene match: 4. The CDR3 coding sequence is TGCGCCAGCAGCTTCCCCCGGGGGGACAATGAGCAGTTCTTC. Its protein product is CASSFPRGDNEQFF.

The chain employs TRBV15 and TRBJ1-5; D perhaps matches TRBD1 (6 bases). The germline gives CDR1 LNHNV, CDR2 YYDKDF (reference sequence). This CDR3 spans 16 amino acids. The V gene lost 0 bases and the J gene lost 7 bases, with 16 bases spanning the gap. The CDR3 nucleotides read TGTGCCACCAGCAGAGATACAGGGATGGGAGGGCAGCCCCAGCATTTT. Protein sequence: CATSRDTGMGGQPQHF.

The gene calls are TRBV18 and TRBJ1-1; no definite D call. The CDR3 is 13 residues long. Germline V gives CDR1 KGHSH, CDR2 LQKENI. The ends were cut back, 8 bases at V and 2 bases at J, with 12 bases in the middle. The CDR3 nucleotides read TGTGCCAGCGCGGCCGGGGTTAACACTGAAGCTTTCTTT. As protein: CASAAGVNTEAFF.

In this sample, this clone turned up a few times. The rearrangement links TRBV29-1 to TRBJ2-5; 10 bases align to TRBD2. This CDR3 has 13 amino acids. The germline gives CDR1 SQVTM, CDR2 ANQGSEA. Trimming removed 5 bases from V and 7 bases from J; junction bases left unmatched: 7. Written as DNA, the CDR3 is TGCAGCGTTCTAGCGGGGGTAGTCGGGACCCAGTACTTC. Translating it yields CSVLAGVVGTQYF.

This clone has only a few counts. This chain connects TRBV27 to TRBJ1-1; 7 bases line up with TRBD1. The ends lost 2 bases at V and 3 bases at J; junction bases unmatched: 0. The germline V gene encodes CDR1 MNHEY and CDR2 SMNVEV (reference sequence). The CDR3 totals 13 residues. CDR3 in amino acids: CASSLDRDTEAFF. The CDR3 DNA follows: TGTGCCAGCAGTTTAGACAGGGACACTGAAGCTTTCTTT.

The V call is TRBV7-2, the J call TRBJ2-7; D uncertain. Germline V lookup: CDR1 SGHTA, CDR2 FQGNSA. This CDR3 is 11 amino acids long. Trimming shortened V by 4 bases and J by 3 bases, and 4 bases separated the two germline ends. The CDR3 sequence is CASSSNYEQYF. The CDR3 DNA reads as TGTGCCAGCAGCTCCAACTACGAGCAGTACTTC. The full variable domain, its missing parts supplied by reference TRBV7-2 and TRBJ2-7, is GAGVSQSPSNKVTEKGKDVELRCDPISGHTALYWYRQSLGQGLEFLIYFQGNSAPDKSGLPSDRFSAERTGGSVSTLTIQRTQQEDSAVYLCASSSNYEQYFGPGTRLTVT.

The chain carries TRBV18 and TRBJ1-2, with D uncertain. Germline loops: CDR1 KGHSH, CDR2 LQKENI. The CDR3 contains 12 residues. V lost 1 base to trimming and J lost 5 bases, with 5 bases between them. The CDR3 coding sequence is TGTGCCAGCTCACCACAAACATATGGCTACACCTTC. Protein sequence: CASSPQTYGYTF.

In this sample, this clone turned up a few times. The V gene is TRBV16, the J gene TRBJ2-3; TRBD1 matches 7 bases. V was clipped by 4 bases and J by 0 bases; unmatched bases: 7. The length of the CDR3 is 16 residues. Germline-derived CDR1 and CDR2 are KGHSY and FQNENV. This chain's CDR3 is CASSPSGTASTDTQYF. The CDR3 region has the DNA TGTGCCAGCAGCCCTTCCGGGACAGCTAGCACAGATACGCAGTATTTT.

Concerning this clone itself: This CDR3 is also generated by other DNA sequences in the sample. The J gene is TRBJ2-7, the V gene TRBV5-1; a weak D match, TRBD1 (6 bases). Trimming removed 4 bases from V and 0 bases from J, with 8 bases in between. CDR1 SGHRS and CDR2 YFSETQ come from the germline V gene. The CDR3 totals 13 residues. The CDR3 DNA sequence: TGCGCCAGCAGCCCACAGGGCTCCTACGAGCAGTACTTC. Its protein product is CASSPQGSYEQYF. Using reference TRBV5-1 and TRBJ2-7 for the parts outside the CDR3, the full variable domain is KAGVTQTPRYLIKTRGQQVTLSCSPISGHRSVSWYQQTPGQGLQFLFEYFSETQRNKGNFPGRFSGRQFSNSRSEMNVSTLELGDSALYLCASSPQGSYEQYFGPGTRLTVT.

The genes are TRBV5-1 and TRBJ2-5, with 9 bases aligning to TRBD1. The CDR3 is made up of 15 amino acids. Germline V CDR1 and CDR2: SGHRS, YFSETQ. V gave up 0 bases and J gave up 3 bases; unmatched junction bases: 3. The CDR3 DNA sequence: TGCGCCAGCAGCTTGGGGACAGGGGTCGAAGAGACCCAGTACTTC. Translating gives CASSLGTGVEETQYF.

V and J are TRBV4-3 and TRBJ2-3; 8 bases map to TRBD1. This CDR3 comprises 18 residues. With V trimmed by 0 bases and J by 0 bases, 8 bases remained unmatched. Germline V gene data show CDR1 as LGHNA and CDR2 as YSLEER. The CDR3 loop is CASSQEQSRGLSTDTQYF. DNA of the CDR3: TGCGCCAGCAGCCAAGAGCAGAGCAGGGGGCTTAGCACAGATACGCAGTATTTT.

The gene calls are TRBV9 and TRBJ2-5; D is perhaps TRBD1 (5 bases). CDR1 is SGDLS and CDR2 is YYNGEE in the germline V gene. This CDR3 is 15 amino acids long. Trimming removed 4 bases at V and 4 bases at J, with 17 bases between. The CDR3 DNA sequence: TGTGCCAGCAGCCCCGGGCCGGTTCAGGGAGAGACCCAGTACTTC. It translates to CASSPGPVQGETQYF.

In its sample, this clone was seen a few times. The J gene is TRBJ2-1, the V gene TRBV28, with D tentatively TRBD2 (6 bases). CDR1 and CDR2 (germline): MDHEN, SYDVKM. The V and J ends lost 5 bases and 10 bases respectively, with 21 bases between them. The CDR3 extends over 15 amino acids. DNA of the CDR3: TGTGCCAGCAGTCAGCCTTCAATCCGCGGGGACGAGCAGTTCTTC. It yields the protein CASSQPSIRGDEQFF.

This clone was detected only a few times. The rearrangement joins TRBV6-6 to TRBJ2-7; TRBD1 agrees at 10 bases. Germline V gene lookup returns CDR1 MNHNY and CDR2 SVGAGI (reference sequence). The CDR3 consists of 14 residues. V gave up 0 bases and J gave up 6 bases; unmatched junction bases: 2. The CDR3 coding sequence is TGTGCCAGCAGTTACTCCGACAGGGGGCCCGAGCAGTACTTC. This gives the protein CASSYSDRGPEQYF.

This clone turned up a few times. The chain combines TRBV2 with TRBJ1-1; 10 nucleotides align to TRBD1. Germline V gene data show CDR1 as SNHLY and CDR2 as FYNNEI. V was clipped by 6 bases and J by 0 bases; unmatched bases: 4. The CDR3 has 15 amino acids. The CDR3 region is CASRPGTGVNTEAFF. The CDR3 DNA sequence: TGTGCCAGCAGGCCCGGGACAGGGGTGAACACTGAAGCTTTCTTT.

This clone was found a few times. The J gene is TRBJ2-1, the V gene TRBV4-3, with 11 bases fitting TRBD2. V lost 0 bases to trimming and J lost 6 bases; unmatched junction nucleotides: 1. The V gene's germline CDR1 is LGHNA and CDR2 YSLEER. The CDR3 spans 15 residues. The CDR3: CASSQEGLAANEQFF. CDR3 DNA: TGCGCCAGCAGCCAAGAGGGACTAGCGGCCAATGAGCAGTTCTTC.

This clone was observed a few times. J is TRBJ2-5 and V is TRBV21-1; TRBD2 is the table's D call and was not checked against the DNA. TRBV21-1 is listed as a pseudogene. The CDR3 totals 15 residues. CDR3 sequence reads: CASSKPAGGRQTQYF. CDR3 bases: TGTGCCAGCAGCAAACCCGCGGGGGGGCGACAGACCCAGTACTTC.

This clone was seen a handful of times. The chain carries TRBV27 and TRBJ2-3; TRBD2 is a possible D gene (5 bases). CDR3 length equals 12 residues. In germline, CDR1 is MNHEY, CDR2 SMNVEV (reference sequence). Trimming removed 7 bases at V and 6 bases at J, with 11 bases between. CDR3 DNA: TGTGCCAGCACCTCCCCGGGGGATACGCAGTATTTT. This gives the protein CASTSPGDTQYF.

This clone was observed a handful of times. The J gene is TRBJ1-1, the V gene TRBV11-1; D unresolved. This CDR3 region has 14 residues. V was cut by 2 bases and J by 2 bases, with 9 bases left in between. Per germline, CDR1 SGHAT and CDR2 FQDESV (reference sequence). The CDR3 loop reads CASSLTHPNTEAFF. CDR3 sequence (DNA): TGTGCCAGCAGCTTAACACATCCTAACACTGAAGCTTTCTTT.